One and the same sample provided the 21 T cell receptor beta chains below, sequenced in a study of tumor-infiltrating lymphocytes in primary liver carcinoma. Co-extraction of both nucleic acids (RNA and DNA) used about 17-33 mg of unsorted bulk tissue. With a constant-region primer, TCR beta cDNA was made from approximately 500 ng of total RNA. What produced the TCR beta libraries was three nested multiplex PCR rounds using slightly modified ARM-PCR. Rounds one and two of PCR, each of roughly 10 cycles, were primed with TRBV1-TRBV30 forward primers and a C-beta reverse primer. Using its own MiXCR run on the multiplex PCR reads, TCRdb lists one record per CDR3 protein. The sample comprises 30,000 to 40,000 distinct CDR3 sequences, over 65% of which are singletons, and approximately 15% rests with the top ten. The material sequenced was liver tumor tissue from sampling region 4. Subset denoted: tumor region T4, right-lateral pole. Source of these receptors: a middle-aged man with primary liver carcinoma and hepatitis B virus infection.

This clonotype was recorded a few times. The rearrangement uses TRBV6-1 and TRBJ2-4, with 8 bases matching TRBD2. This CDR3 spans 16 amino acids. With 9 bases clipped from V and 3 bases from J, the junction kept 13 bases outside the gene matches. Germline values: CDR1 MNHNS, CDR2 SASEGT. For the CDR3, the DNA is TGTGCCAGTAATGCCACGGGGGGGTTCGGCAAAAACATTCAGTACTTC. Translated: CASNATGGFGKNIQYF.

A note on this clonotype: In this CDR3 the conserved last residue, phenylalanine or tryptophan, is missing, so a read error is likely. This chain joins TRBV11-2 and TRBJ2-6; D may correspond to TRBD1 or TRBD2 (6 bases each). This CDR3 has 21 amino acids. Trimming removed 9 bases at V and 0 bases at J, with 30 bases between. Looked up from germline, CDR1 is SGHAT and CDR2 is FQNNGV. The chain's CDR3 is CASSMGGGRDISLSGANVLTL. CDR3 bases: TGTGCCAGTAGCATGGGGGGAGGCAGGGACATTTCCCTCTCTGGGGCCAACGTCCTGACTTTG.

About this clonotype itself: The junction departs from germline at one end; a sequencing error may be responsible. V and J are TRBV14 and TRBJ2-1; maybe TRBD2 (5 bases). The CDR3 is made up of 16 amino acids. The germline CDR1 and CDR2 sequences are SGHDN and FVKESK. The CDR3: CASSAVAGWVNNERSF. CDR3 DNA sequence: TGTGCCAGCAGTGCCGTAGCAGGATGGGTAAACAATGAGCGGTCCTTC.

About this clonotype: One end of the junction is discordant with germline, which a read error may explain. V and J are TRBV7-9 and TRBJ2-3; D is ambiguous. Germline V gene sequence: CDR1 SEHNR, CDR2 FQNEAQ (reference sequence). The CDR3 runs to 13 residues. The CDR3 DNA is TGTGCCAACAGCTTAGCTTTCTCCACTGAGGATCTTTTT. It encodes CANSLAFSTEDLF.

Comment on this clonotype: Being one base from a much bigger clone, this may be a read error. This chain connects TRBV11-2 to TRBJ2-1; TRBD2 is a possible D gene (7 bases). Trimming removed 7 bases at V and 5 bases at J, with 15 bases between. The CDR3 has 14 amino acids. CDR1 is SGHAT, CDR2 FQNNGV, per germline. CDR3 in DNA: TGTGCCAGCAACGTGGGGGGGGCAGACAATGAGCAGTTCTTC. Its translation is CASNVGGADNEQFF. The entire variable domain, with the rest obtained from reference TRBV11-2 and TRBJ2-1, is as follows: EAGVAQSPRYKIIEKRQSVAFWCNPISGHATLYWYQQILGQGPKLLIQFQNNGVVDDSQLPKDRFSAERLKGVDSTLKIQPAKLEDSAVYLCASNVGGADNEQFFGPGTRLTVL.

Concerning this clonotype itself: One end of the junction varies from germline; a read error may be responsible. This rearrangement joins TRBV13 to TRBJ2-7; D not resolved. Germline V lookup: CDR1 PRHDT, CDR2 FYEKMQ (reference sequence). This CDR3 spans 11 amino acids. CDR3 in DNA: TGTACCAGCAGCCGCTCCTACGAGCACTACTTC. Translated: CTSSRSYEHYF.

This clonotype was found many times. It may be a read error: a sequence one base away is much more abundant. This chain's CDR3 is CASSYQDTGELLF. DNA for the CDR3: TGTGCCAGCAGTTACCAGGACACCGGGGAGCTGCTTTTT. J is TRBJ2-2 and V is TRBV6-5, with D perhaps TRBD1 or TRBD2 (5 bases each). The germline V gene encodes CDR1 MNHEY and CDR2 SVGAGI. The length of the CDR3 is 13 residues.

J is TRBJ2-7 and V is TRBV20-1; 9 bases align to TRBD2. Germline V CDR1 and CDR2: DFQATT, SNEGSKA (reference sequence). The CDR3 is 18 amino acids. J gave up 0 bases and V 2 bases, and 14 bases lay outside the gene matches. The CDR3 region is CSARRGAPLSGSSYEQYF. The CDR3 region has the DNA TGCAGTGCTAGAAGGGGGGCCCCACTTAGCGGGAGCTCCTACGAGCAGTACTTC.

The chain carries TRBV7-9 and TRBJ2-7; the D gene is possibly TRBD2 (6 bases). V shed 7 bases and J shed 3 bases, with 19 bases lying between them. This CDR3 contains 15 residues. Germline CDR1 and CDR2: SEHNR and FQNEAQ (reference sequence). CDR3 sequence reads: CASNQTRGSFYEQYF. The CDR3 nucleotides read TGTGCCAGCAACCAGACTAGAGGGAGTTTCTACGAGCAGTACTTC.

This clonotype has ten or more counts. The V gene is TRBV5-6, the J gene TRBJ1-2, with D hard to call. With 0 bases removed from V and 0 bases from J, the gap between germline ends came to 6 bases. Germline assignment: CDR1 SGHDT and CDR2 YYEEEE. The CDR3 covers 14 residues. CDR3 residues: CASSLGRTNYGYTF. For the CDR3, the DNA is TGTGCCAGCAGCTTGGGTAGGACTAACTATGGCTACACCTTC.

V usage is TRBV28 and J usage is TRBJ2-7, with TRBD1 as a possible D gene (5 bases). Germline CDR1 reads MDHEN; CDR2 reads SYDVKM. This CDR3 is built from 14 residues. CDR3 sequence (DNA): TGTTCCGTCCTACGAACAGGAGTGTCCTACGAGCAGTACTTC. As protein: CSVLRTGVSYEQYF. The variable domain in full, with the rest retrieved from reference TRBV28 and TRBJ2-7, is DVKVTQSSRYLVKRTGEKVFLECVQDMDHENMFWYRQDPGLGLRLIYFSYDVKMKEKGDIPEGYSVSREKKERFSLILESASTNQTSMYLCSVLRTGVSYEQYFGPGTRLTVT.

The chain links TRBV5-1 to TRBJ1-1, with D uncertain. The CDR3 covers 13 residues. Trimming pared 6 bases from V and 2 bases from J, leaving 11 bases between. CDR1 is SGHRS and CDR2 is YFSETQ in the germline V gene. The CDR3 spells CASTLVINTEAFF. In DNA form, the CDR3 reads TGCGCCAGCACCCTGGTAATAAACACTGAAGCTTTCTTT.

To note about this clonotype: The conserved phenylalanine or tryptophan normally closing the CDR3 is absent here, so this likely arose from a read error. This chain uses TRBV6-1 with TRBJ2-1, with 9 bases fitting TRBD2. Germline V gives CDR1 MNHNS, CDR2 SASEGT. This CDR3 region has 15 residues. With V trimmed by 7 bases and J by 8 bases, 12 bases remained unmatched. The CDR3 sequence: CASIPRLAGWDEQFL. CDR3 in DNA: TGTGCCAGCATCCCAAGGCTAGCGGGATGGGATGAGCAGTTCCTT.

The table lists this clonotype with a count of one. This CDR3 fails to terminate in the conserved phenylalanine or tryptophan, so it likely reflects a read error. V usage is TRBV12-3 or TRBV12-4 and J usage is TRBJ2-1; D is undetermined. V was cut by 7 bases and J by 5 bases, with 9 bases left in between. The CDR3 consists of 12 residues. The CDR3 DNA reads TGTGCCAGCAATTGGCACAACAATGAGCAGTTCTTA. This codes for CASNWHNNEQFL.

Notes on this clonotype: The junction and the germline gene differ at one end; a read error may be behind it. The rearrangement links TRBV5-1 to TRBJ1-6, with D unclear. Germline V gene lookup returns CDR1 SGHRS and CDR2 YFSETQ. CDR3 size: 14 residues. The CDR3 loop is CASSEGHDNSPLQF. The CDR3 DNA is TGCGCCAGCAGCGAGGGCCACGATAACTCACCCCTCCAATTT. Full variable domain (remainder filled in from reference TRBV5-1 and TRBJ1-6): KAGVTQTPRYLIKTRGQQVTLSCSPISGHRSVSWYQQTPGQGLQFLFEYFSETQRNKGNFPGRFSGRQFSNSRSEMNVSTLELGDSALYLCASSEGHDNSPLQFGNGTRLTVT.

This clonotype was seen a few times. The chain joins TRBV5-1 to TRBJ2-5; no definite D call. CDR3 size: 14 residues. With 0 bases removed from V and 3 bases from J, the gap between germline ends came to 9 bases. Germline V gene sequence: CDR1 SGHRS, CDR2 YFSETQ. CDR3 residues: CASSLESNEETQYF. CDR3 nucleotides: TGCGCCAGCAGCTTGGAATCAAATGAAGAGACCCAGTACTTC.

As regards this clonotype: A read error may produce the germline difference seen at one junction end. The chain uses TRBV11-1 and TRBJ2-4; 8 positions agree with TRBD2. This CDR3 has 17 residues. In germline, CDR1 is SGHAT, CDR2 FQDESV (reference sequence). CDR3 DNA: TGTGCCAACGGCTTTCCCGGGACTAGTGGGACCAAGAACATTCAGTACTTC. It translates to CANGFPGTSGTKNIQYF.

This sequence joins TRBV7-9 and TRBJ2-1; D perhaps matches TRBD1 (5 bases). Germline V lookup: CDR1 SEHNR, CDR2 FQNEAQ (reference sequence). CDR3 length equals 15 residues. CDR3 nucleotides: TGTACCATCGGTGACAGTTTATCCGAAAACAATGAGCAGTTCTTC. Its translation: CTIGDSLSENNEQFF.

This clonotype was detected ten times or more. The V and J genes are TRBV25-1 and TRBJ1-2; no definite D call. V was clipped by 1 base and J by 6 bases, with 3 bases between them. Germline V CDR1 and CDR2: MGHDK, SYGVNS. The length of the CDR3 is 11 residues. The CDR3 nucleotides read TGTGCCAGCAGTGAATTAAATGGCTACACCTTC. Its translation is CASSELNGYTF.

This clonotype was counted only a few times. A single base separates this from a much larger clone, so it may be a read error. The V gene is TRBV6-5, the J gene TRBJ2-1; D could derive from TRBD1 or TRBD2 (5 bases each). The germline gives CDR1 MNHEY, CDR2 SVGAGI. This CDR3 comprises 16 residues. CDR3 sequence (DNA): TGTGCCAACAGTCTGGGGACCAGCGGCTCCTACAATGAGCAGTTCTTC. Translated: CANSLGTSGSYNEQFF.

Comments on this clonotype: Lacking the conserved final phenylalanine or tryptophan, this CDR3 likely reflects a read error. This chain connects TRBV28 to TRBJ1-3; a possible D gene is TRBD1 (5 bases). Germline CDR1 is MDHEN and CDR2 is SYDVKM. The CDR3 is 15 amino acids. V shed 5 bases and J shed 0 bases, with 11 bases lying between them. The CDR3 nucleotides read TGTGCCAGCAGTATCTATCAGGGCTCTGGAAACACCATATATCTT. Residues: CASSIYQGSGNTIYL.